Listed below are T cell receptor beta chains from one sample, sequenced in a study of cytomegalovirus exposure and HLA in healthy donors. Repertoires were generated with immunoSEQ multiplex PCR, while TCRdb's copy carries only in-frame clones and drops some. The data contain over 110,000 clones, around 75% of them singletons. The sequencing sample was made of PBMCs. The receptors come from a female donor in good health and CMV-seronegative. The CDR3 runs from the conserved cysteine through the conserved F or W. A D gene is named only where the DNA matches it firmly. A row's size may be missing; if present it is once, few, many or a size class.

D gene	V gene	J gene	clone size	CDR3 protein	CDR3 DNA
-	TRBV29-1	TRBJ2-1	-	CSVDRGGINEQFF	TGCAGCGTTGATAGGGGGGGGATTAATGAGCAGTTCTTC
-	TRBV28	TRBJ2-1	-	CASSLRATYNEQFF	TGTGCCAGCAGTTTGAGAGCGACCTACAATGAGCAGTTCTTC
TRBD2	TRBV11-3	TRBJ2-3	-	CASSGAGADTQYF	TGTGCCAGCAGCGGCGCGGGGGCAGATACGCAGTATTTT
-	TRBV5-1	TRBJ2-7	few	CASSFSGNSYEQYF	TGCGCCAGCAGCTTTAGCGGAAACTCCTACGAGCAGTACTTC
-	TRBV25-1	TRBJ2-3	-	CASSDPREIDTQYF	TGTGCCAGCAGTGACCCCAGGGAAATAGATACGCAGTATTTT
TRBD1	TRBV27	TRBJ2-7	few	CASSPSRGFSYEQYF	TGTGCCAGCAGTCCCAGCAGGGGGTTCTCCTACGAGCAGTACTTC
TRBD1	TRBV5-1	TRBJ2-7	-	CASRRTGTYEQYF	TGCGCCAGCAGAAGGACAGGCACCTACGAGCAGTACTTC
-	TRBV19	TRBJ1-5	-	CASSQAPLSNQPQHF	TGTGCCAGTAGCCAAGCCCCCCTCAGCAATCAGCCCCAGCATTTT
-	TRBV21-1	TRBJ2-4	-	CASSPGQGAKAKNIQYF	TGTGCCAGCAGCCCCGGGCAGGGGGCGAAAGCCAAAAACATTCAGTACTTC
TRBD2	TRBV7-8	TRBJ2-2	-	CASSWHTSGSAGELFF	TGTGCCAGCAGCTGGCATACTAGCGGGAGCGCCGGGGAGCTGTTTTTT
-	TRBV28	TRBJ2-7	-	CASQHPGSSLSDEQYF	TGTGCCAGTCAACACCCGGGATCCTCCCTCTCCGACGAGCAGTACTTC
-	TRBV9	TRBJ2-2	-	CASSAGGRNTGELFF	TGTGCCAGCAGCGCCGGGGGACGGAACACCGGGGAGCTGTTTTTT
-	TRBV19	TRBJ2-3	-	CATRRVGLDTQYF	TGTGCCACCCGCAGGGTGGGGTTAGATACGCAGTATTTT
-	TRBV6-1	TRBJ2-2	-	CASSRQDTNTGELFF	TGTGCCAGCAGTAGACAGGACACGAACACCGGGGAGCTGTTTTTT
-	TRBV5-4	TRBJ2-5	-	CASSTRTVATQYF	TGTGCCAGCAGCACAAGGACAGTGGCGACCCAGTACTTC
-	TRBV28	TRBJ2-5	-	CASSQAGQGVRETQYF	TGTGCCAGCAGTCAGGCAGGGCAAGGGGTCCGAGAGACCCAGTACTTC
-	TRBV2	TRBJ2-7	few	CATTGGAAEQYF	TGTGCCACCACGGGGGGCGCGGCCGAGCAGTACTTC
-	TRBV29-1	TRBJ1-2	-	CSARDSRYGYTF	TGCAGCGCTAGAGACAGCAGATATGGCTACACCTTC
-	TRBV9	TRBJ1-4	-	CASGRPQDSFQLSEKLFF	TGTGCCAGCGGACGCCCCCAAGACAGCTTTCAACTAAGTGAAAAACTGTTTTTT
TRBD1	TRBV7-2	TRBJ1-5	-	CASSLGQGHQPQHF	TGTGCCAGCAGCTTGGGACAGGGTCATCAGCCCCAGCATTTT
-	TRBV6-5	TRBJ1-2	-	CASSSSPRVYGYTF	TGTGCCAGCAGTAGTTCCCCACGCGTCTATGGCTACACCTTC
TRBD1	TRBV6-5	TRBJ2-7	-	CASSYGGTGGYEQYF	TGTGCCAGCAGTTACGGGGGGACAGGGGGCTACGAGCAGTACTTC
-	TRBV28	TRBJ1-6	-	CASSSGAPNSPLHF	TGTGCCAGCAGCTCAGGGGCCCCAAATTCACCCCTCCACTTT
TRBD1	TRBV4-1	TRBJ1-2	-	CASSQVGTGDPYGYTF	TGCGCCAGCAGCCAAGTCGGGACAGGGGACCCCTATGGCTACACCTTC
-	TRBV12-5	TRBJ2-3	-	CASGWREATDTQYF	TGTGCTAGTGGTTGGAGGGAGGCCACAGATACGCAGTATTTT
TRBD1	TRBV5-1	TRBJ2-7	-	CASSLDRGLSYEQYF	TGCGCCAGCAGCCTAGACAGGGGGCTTTCCTACGAGCAGTACTTC
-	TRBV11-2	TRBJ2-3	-	CASSSLRGTDTQYF	TGTGCCAGCAGCTCCCTGAGGGGGACAGATACGCAGTATTTT
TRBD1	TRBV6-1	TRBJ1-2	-	CASTRDSNYGYTF	TGTGCCAGCACACGGGACAGTAACTATGGCTACACCTTC
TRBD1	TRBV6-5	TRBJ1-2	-	CASSNTGGHIGGYTF	TGTGCCAGCAGCAACACAGGGGGCCACATCGGTGGCTACACCTTC
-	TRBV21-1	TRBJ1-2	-	CASSKARRGFYGYTF	TGTGCCAGCAGCAAAGCGCGCAGAGGCTTCTATGGCTACACCTTC
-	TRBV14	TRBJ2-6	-	CASSHVARASGANVLTF	TGTGCCAGCAGCCACGTAGCGAGGGCCTCTGGGGCCAACGTCCTGACTTTC
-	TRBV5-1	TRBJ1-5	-	CASRWTADQPQHF	TGCGCCAGCAGGTGGACAGCCGATCAGCCCCAGCATTTT
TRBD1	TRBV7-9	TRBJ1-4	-	CASRRDRGDEKLFF	TGTGCCAGCAGACGGGACAGGGGTGATGAAAAACTGTTTTTT
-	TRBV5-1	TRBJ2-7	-	CASSLAGRSEQYF	TGCGCCAGCAGCTTGGCCGGTAGATCCGAGCAGTACTTC
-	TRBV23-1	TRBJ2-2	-	CASSPTGNTGELFF	TGCGCCAGCAGTCCGACAGGGAACACCGGGGAGCTGTTTTTT
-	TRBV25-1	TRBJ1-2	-	CATNRATGCGYTF	TGTGCCACCAATAGAGCCACAGGGTGTGGCTACACCTTC
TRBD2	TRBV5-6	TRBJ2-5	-	CASSSKVGTSGFGETQYF	TGTGCCAGCAGCTCCAAGGTCGGGACTAGCGGTTTCGGAGAGACCCAGTACTTC
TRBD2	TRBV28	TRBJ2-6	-	CASSHHGTKGPSGANVLTF	TGTGCCAGCAGCCACCACGGGACTAAGGGCCCCTCTGGGGCCAACGTCCTGACTTTC
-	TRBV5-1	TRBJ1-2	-	CASSLGTADGYTF	TGCGCCAGCAGCTTAGGGACTGCGGATGGCTACACCTTC
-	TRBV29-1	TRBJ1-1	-	CSVGDGGGMAPEAFF	TGCAGCGTTGGAGACGGGGGGGGGATGGCACCTGAAGCTTTCTTT
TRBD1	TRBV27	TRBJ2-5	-	CASSLGRQGPEQYF	TGTGCCAGCAGTTTAGGGCGACAGGGCCCAGAGCAGTACTTC
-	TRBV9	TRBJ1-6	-	CASSGSGGNNSPLHF	TGTGCCAGCAGCGGCTCCGGGGGAAATAATTCACCCCTCCACTTT